Listed here are 7 T cell receptor beta chains from one sample, sequenced in a study of blood T cell repertoires in COVID-19. The repertoire was sequenced with immunoSEQ multiplex PCR; TCRdb's copy has only in-frame clones and lacks some. Among some 400,000 clones, nearly 90% were seen once, and the ten largest hold approximately 1.5%. Material: PBMCs or T cells enriched from blood (not recorded which). These TCRs come from a woman aged 25 to 39 who had recovered from COVID-19.

This clone was counted between two and nine times. V is TRBV6-5 and J is TRBJ2-3; possibly TRBD2 for D (6 bases). Germline assignment: CDR1 MNHEY and CDR2 SVGAGI. CDR3 length equals 12 residues. V was pared by 10 bases and J by 1 base, with 9 bases between. CDR3 residues: CATGGRTDTQYF. Here the CDR3 DNA reads TGTGCCACCGGGGGACGCACAGATACGCAGTATTTT.

This clone was detected once. V and J are TRBV12-3 or TRBV12-4 and TRBJ2-7; D not resolved. With 3 bases removed from V and 2 bases from J, the gap between germline ends came to 8 bases. The CDR3 has 13 amino acids. The CDR3 reads CASSLLAPYEQYF. The CDR3 DNA reads as TGTGCCAGCAGTTTGTTAGCTCCCTACGAGCAGTACTTC.

This chain uses TRBV28 with TRBJ2-1, with 8 bases matching TRBD2. V lost 6 bases and J lost 9; bases outside the gene matches: 10. The CDR3 covers 14 residues. CDR1 and CDR2 from the germline V gene are MDHEN and SYDVKM. CDR3 nucleotides: TGTGCCAGCAGGTCCGGGACTAGTGTTGCTGAGCAGTTCTTC. Protein sequence: CASRSGTSVAEQFF.

A remark on this clone: A read error may explain this, as a much larger clone is one base away. Within the sample, other DNA sequences also encode this same CDR3. V is TRBV4-1 and J is TRBJ1-1; perhaps TRBD1 as D (6 bases). Trimming removed 3 bases from V and 3 bases from J, with 11 bases in between. CDR1 MGHRA and CDR2 YSYEKL come from the germline V gene. There are 14 residues in the CDR3. This CDR3 is CASSHSQGYTEAFF. CDR3 DNA: TGCGCCAGCAGCCACTCTCAGGGGTACACTGAAGCTTTCTTT.

The chain has TRBV27 and TRBJ1-5; 9 nucleotides agree with TRBD1. CDR1 and CDR2 (germline): MNHEY, SMNVEV (reference sequence). V was clipped by 6 bases and J by 6 bases; unmatched bases: 3. The CDR3 contains 13 residues. Written as DNA, the CDR3 is TGTGCCAGCAGGCGGACAGGGGTTCAGCCCCAGCATTTT. Protein: CASRRTGVQPQHF.

This chain joins TRBV4-2 and TRBJ2-7; 8 nucleotides match TRBD1. Germline V gene data show CDR1 as LGHNA and CDR2 as YNFKEQ. There are 14 residues in the CDR3. The junction had 5 bases not matched to a gene; V was cut back by 4 bases and J by 3 bases. The DNA of the CDR3 is TGTGCCAGCAGCCCAGCCGGGACAGGCTACGAGCAGTACTTC. Protein sequence: CASSPAGTGYEQYF.

The DNA of the CDR3 is TGTGCCAGCAGCTTACAAGGGGATGGCATTCAGTACTTC. Its translation is CASSLQGDGIQYF. J is TRBJ2-4 and V is TRBV7-3, with D possibly being TRBD1 (5 bases). The CDR3 has 13 amino acids. Germline V CDR1 and CDR2: SGHTA, FQGTGA. V lost 2 bases to trimming and J lost 9 bases, with 11 bases between them.